These 13 T cell receptor beta chains share one sample of origin, sequenced in a study of regulatory dendritic cells for organ transplantation. Sorted subsets were CFSE-labeled and cultured four to six days with allogeneic dendritic cells. Profiled with immunoSEQ multiplex PCR; TCRdb holds only in-frame clones, not every one. This sample yields 9,500 to 15,000 clones, of which around three quarters are seen a single time; 0.55% to 0.75% belongs to the top ten. No cognate antigen is known for these TCRs. The material sequenced was naive CD4+ T cells from blood cultured with regulatory dendritic cells. Subset of the sample: CD45RA+ naive T cells. These receptors were obtained from a human donor in good health.

This chain uses TRBV5-1 with TRBJ2-5, with 11 bases lining up with TRBD1. The CDR3 runs 16 residues. The J segment lost 5 bases and the V segment lost 4 bases, leaving 10 bases of the junction unmatched. Germline values: CDR1 SGHRS, CDR2 YFSETQ. The CDR3 coding sequence is TGCGCCAGCAGCCAAAATGGACAGGGGGCGGGTGAGACCCAGTACTTC. This sequence encodes CASSQNGQGAGETQYF.

This chain connects TRBV5-1 to TRBJ2-7; 8 bases map to TRBD1. V lost 4 bases, J lost 1 base, and 4 bases stayed unmatched. The CDR3 extends over 14 amino acids. CDR1 and CDR2 (germline): SGHRS, YFSETQ. In nucleotides, the CDR3 is TGCGCCAGCAGCCGAGACAGGGGATCCTACGAGCAGTACTTC. Encoded protein: CASSRDRGSYEQYF.

The CDR3 loop is CASSLLGGYTF. DNA of the CDR3: TGTGCCAGCAGTTTACTAGGTGGCTACACCTTC. This chain uses TRBV28 with TRBJ1-2; D unclear. Deletions cut 2 bases from V and 7 bases from J, with 5 bases between. Germline CDR1 and CDR2: MDHEN and SYDVKM. The CDR3 has 11 amino acids.

The chain recombines TRBV5-3 with TRBJ1-6; the match to TRBD1 covers 7 bases. TRBV5-3 is treated as an ORF (open reading frame) with a function not yet certain. This CDR3 is built from 14 residues. V was pared by 3 bases and J by 9 bases, with 6 bases of the junction left unmatched. CDR3 DNA sequence: TGTGCCAGAAGCTCAATAGACAGGGTTTCACCCCTCCACTTT. This codes for CARSSIDRVSPLHF.

CDR3 loop: CASSLAVVSYEQYF. The CDR3 DNA reads TGTGCCAGCAGCTTAGCAGTAGTATCCTACGAGCAGTACTTC. This chain links TRBV7-8 with TRBJ2-7; D gene unclear. Germline V lookup: CDR1 SGHVS, CDR2 FQNEAQ. Trimming cost V 0 bases and J 1 base, with 7 bases left between them. This CDR3 is 14 amino acids long.

This clone has a single count. The V gene is TRBV12-5, the J gene TRBJ2-1, with no clear D. The CDR3 has 15 amino acids. Trimming removed 4 bases at V and 2 bases at J, with 12 bases between. Germline CDR1 reads LGHNT; CDR2 reads FRNRAP. CDR3 protein: CASGYYQRTYNEQFF. The CDR3 nucleotides are TGTGCTAGTGGTTACTACCAAAGGACCTACAATGAGCAGTTCTTC.

This chain joins TRBV19 and TRBJ2-5; 7 bases are a match to TRBD1. The ends lost 3 bases at V and 5 bases at J; junction bases unmatched: 6. CDR3 length equals 14 residues. Germline CDR1 LNHDA, CDR2 SQIVND (reference sequence). CDR3 bases: TGTGCCAGTAGTATTCCAGGGGGTAGGGAGACCCAGTACTTC. As protein: CASSIPGGRETQYF.

J is TRBJ1-1 and V is TRBV6-5; possibly TRBD1 for D (5 bases). This CDR3 has 13 amino acids. Germline V CDR1 and CDR2: MNHEY, SVGAGI. V was cut by 4 bases and J by 0 bases, with 6 bases left in between. CDR3 residues: CASSSQVNTEAFF. The CDR3 nucleotides read TGTGCCAGCAGTTCACAGGTGAACACTGAAGCTTTCTTT.

This clone was picked up one time. The chain recombines TRBV27 with TRBJ2-2, with 10 bases matching TRBD1. The CDR3 runs 16 residues. V shed 5 bases and J 5 bases; nucleotides not matched to a gene: 8. From germline, CDR1 is MNHEY and CDR2 SMNVEV (reference sequence). The CDR3: CASSTSGTGETGELFF. The CDR3 DNA is TGTGCCAGCAGTACTTCCGGGACAGGGGAGACCGGGGAGCTGTTTTTT.

The rearrangement links TRBV6-5 to TRBJ1-1; TRBD1 matches at 7 bases. Germline values: CDR1 MNHEY, CDR2 SVGAGI. This CDR3 comprises 14 residues. V lost 2 bases and J lost 1; bases outside the gene matches: 1. CDR3 coding DNA: TGTGCCAGCAGTTACCGACAGGGGAACACTGAAGCTTTCTTT. This translates into CASSYRQGNTEAFF.

The rearrangement uses TRBV5-1 and TRBJ2-1, with TRBD1 identical over 8 bases. CDR3 length equals 17 residues. Trimming at V came to 2 bases and at J to 6 bases, leaving 13 bases not matched to a gene. Germline CDR1 and CDR2: SGHRS and YFSETQ. The CDR3 nucleotides are TGCGCCAGCAGCTTAGGGACAGGATTATCGGTGGGCAATGAGCAGTTCTTC. Translating it yields CASSLGTGLSVGNEQFF.

J is TRBJ2-7 and V is TRBV9, with a tentative D call TRBD1 (5 bases). Trimming left V 0 bases short and J 2 bases short, with 12 bases between. The CDR3 spans 15 residues. CDR1 SGDLS and CDR2 YYNGEE come from the germline V gene. The CDR3 DNA follows: TGTGCCAGCAGCGTAGACACAGGTATTACCTACGAGCAGTACTTC. The encoded protein is CASSVDTGITYEQYF.

J is TRBJ2-7 and V is TRBV18, with 7 bases matching TRBD1. Germline CDR1 reads KGHSH; CDR2 reads LQKENI. The CDR3 runs to 15 residues. V gave up 4 bases and J gave up 0 bases; unmatched junction bases: 6. CDR3 residues: CASSLGTDRSYEQYF. The CDR3 bases are TGTGCCAGCTCACTTGGGACAGATCGCTCCTACGAGCAGTACTTC.